This T cell receptor beta chain was found in a study of shared clonotypes between healthy human individuals (dated by TCRdb to 2020 to 2022). Broadly, across the study: The cohort comprised a couple of women and three men aged 18 to 49 years. The study deeply sequenced blood TCR repertoires of roughly five healthy adults to estimate repertoire size and the extent of clonotype sharing between individuals. Leukapheresis yielded between about 0.85 and 10 billion PBMCs per donor. Different laboratories and diverse techniques were used to prepare libraries and sequence TCR repertoires, to increase sequencing depth and limit assay-specific biases. What the authors observed across the whole study: Only blood was sampled, and tissue TCR repertoires likely differ from those in blood. The small number of donors limited the genetic and exposure-history diversity represented. Pairwise subsampling led to the expectation that sequencing depth would affect the degree of clonotype sharing among donors.

Using the deep immunoSEQ assay, multiplex PCR amplified TCR CDR3 regions from genomic DNA. For each cell subset, the extracted genomic DNA was distributed evenly across all wells of several immunoSEQ 96-well plates, and each plate served as one replicate. Each replicate PCR for unsorted PBMC received 300 to 350 ng genomic DNA, equal to about 30,000 T cell genomes. Unsorted PBMC genomic DNA was sequenced across ten immunoSEQ deep assay plates. Purified libraries were measured with a Qubit 3.0 fluorometer, size-checked on a Bioanalyzer 2100, and measured again with the KAPA Library Quantification kit. A separate single-read 150-cycle Illumina NextSeq 550 flow cell was used to sequence each immunoSEQ 96-well plate. As for the authors' bioinformatics: The immunoSEQ output contained only junctional sequences without quality scores, so filtering could not match that applied to full-length reads. Sequences were annotated with PyIR, a Python wrapper for IgBLAST v1.9, using IMGT germline references to assign V/J genes and CDR3. Reads with weak V/J assignments (E-value above 1e-6), missing CDR3, stop codons, out-of-frame junctions, or ambiguous translated residues were removed. V3J clonotypes were defined as sequences sharing an identical inferred V gene, J gene, and CDR3 amino acid sequence. To compute the percentage overlap between repertoires, the number of shared unique clonotypes was divided by the size of the smaller repertoire. Three approaches were used to assess repertoire richness: RTK rarefaction, the Chao1 estimator, and Recon v2.1 estimates of unobserved clonotypes. This immuneACCESS table, as held by TCRdb, lists in-frame sequences with V and J called but not all clones. Of the missing ones, under half trace to an unresolved V gene in checked studies; the others have no known cause. The V and J calls and clone size come from that table; D and trimming were worked out from the DNA. Recorded for this sample are 450,000 to 650,000 clones; around 80% of them occurred a single time. The ten top clones hold around 12% of the sample.

With respect to this clone: Its recognized antigen is unknown. Within one base of it there is no much larger clone, and no base qualities were kept.

Healthy HIV-negative adults with no recently reported acute infections or vaccinations were included as donors. Every donor was a Caucasian adult living in Nashville, Tennessee, USA. For unsorted samples, 84 million or so PBMCs were counted, and genomic DNA was extracted using the QIAamp DNA Blood Mini kit. After blood collection by leukapheresis, PBMCs were isolated using Ficoll-Histopaque density gradient centrifugation and then cryopreserved in the vapor phase of liquid nitrogen. This receptor was obtained from a woman aged 40 to 50 in good health. Some clones in this sample may be carry-over from other donors' samples. Sequencing input: PBMCs.

This receptor has the CDR3 CASSESPRGAVGTYEQYF. The sequenced DNA: TGCGCCAGCAGTGAGTCTCCCAGGGGGGCGGTTGGGACCTACGAGCAGTACTTC. The V and J segments used are TRBV10-2 and TRBJ2-7, with a tentative D gene TRBD1 over 7 matching bases. The trim is 0 bases for V and 2 bases for J, with a gap of 20 bases between the germline ends. The CDR3 runs 18 residues from the cysteine to the phenylalanine. Solely the CDR3 DNA is kept, with 54 bases framed from the first base. Sequences WSHSY (CDR1) and SAAADI (CDR2) are obtained from the germline V gene.